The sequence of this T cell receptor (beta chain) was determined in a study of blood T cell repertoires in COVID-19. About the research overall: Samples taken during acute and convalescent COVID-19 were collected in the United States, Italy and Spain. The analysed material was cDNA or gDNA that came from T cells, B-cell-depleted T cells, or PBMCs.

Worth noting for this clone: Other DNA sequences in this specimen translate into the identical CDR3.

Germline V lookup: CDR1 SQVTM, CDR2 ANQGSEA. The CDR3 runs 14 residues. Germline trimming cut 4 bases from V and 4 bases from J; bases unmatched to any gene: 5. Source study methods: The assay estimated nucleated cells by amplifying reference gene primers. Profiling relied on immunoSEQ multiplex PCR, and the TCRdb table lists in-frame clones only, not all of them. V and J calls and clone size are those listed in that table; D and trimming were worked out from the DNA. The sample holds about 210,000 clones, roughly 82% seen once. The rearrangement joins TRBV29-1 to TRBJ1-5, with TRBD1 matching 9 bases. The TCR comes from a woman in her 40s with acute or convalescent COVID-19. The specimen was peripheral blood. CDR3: CSVAGQGRNQPQHF. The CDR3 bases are TGCAGCGTTGCGGGACAGGGCCGAAATCAGCCCCAGCATTTT.